This T cell receptor (beta chain) was retrieved from a study of blood T cell repertoires in COVID-19. Overall study context: Acute and convalescent COVID-19 specimens originated in the United States, Italy and Spain. T cells, B-cell-depleted T cells, or PBMCs provided the cDNA or gDNA that served as material.

Trimming removed 6 bases at V and 6 bases at J, with 14 bases between. Germline CDR1 reads SEHNR; CDR2 reads FQNEAQ (reference sequence). CDR3 size: 14 residues. Original methodology: Quantification of nucleated cells was approximated via reference gene primer amplification. Clones were sequenced by immunoSEQ multiplex PCR, and TCRdb holds only the in-frame ones, with some missing. That table furnishes V, J and clone size, whereas the DNA furnished D and trimming. The sample holds about 260,000 clones, approximately 82% seen once. The chain is built from TRBV7-9 and TRBJ2-2; D might be TRBD2 (6 bases). The sequenced sample consisted of peripheral blood. The TCR comes from a man aged 60-69 years who had recovered from COVID-19. The CDR3: CASRLVGEAGELFF. Written as DNA, the CDR3 is TGTGCCAGCAGATTGGTGGGGGAGGCCGGGGAGCTGTTTTTT.